This TCR beta chain was recorded in a study of OX40 agonist ivuxolimab in advanced cancers. Study-wide findings and caveats: On average, CD8+ T cells had more expanded clones than CD4+. A proportion of nonresponders additionally exhibited low normalized T-cell clonal expansion.

As regards this clone: The antigen remains undetermined. Germline and junction disagree at one end, which may indicate a read error.

Produced via immunoSEQ multiplex PCR; TCRdb's table is partial and in-frame only. The table records around 100,000 clones, 85% to 90% of them present only once. Germline CDR1 and CDR2: SSHAT and FNYEAQ (reference sequence). This CDR3 is built from 13 residues. V is TRBV7-7 and J is TRBJ1-1; D is ambiguous. The sequence came from an adult with an advanced solid tumor such as melanoma, head and neck, liver or kidney cancer. Specimen: CD4+ or CD8+ T cells sorted from blood, collected in a trial of the OX40 agonist ivuxolimab. The CDR3 region is CASSETDYSEAFF. The DNA of the CDR3 is TGTGCTAGCAGCGAAACGGACTATTCTGAAGCTTTCTTT. Using reference TRBV7-7 and TRBJ1-1 for the parts outside the CDR3, the full variable domain is GAGVSQSPRYKVTKRGQDVTLRCDPISSHATLYWYQQALGQGPEFLTYFNYEAQPDKSGLPSDRFSAERPEGSISTLTIQRTEQRDSAMYRCASSETDYSEAFFGQGTRLTVV.